Shown below are 3 T cell receptor beta chains from a single sample sequenced in a study of shared clonotypes between healthy human individuals. The repertoire was sequenced with immunoSEQ multiplex PCR; TCRdb's copy has only in-frame clones and lacks some. The sample includes a few million clones, approximately 94% of them seen just once. Sequences were obtained from naive CD4+ T cells sorted from blood. Noted subset: CD45RA+ positively selected. These receptors were obtained from a man younger than 35 in good health.

The chain couples TRBV7-8 to TRBJ1-3, with 7 bases that match TRBD1. Germline values: CDR1 SGHVS, CDR2 FQNEAQ. This CDR3 has 14 residues. V shed 5 bases and J 4 bases; nucleotides not matched to a gene: 5. The CDR3 region has the DNA TGTGCCAGCAGCCTCTCGACAGGGGGAAACACCATATATTTT. This sequence encodes CASSLSTGGNTIYF.

The genes are TRBV28 and TRBJ1-2; TRBD1 matches 10 bases. CDR3 size: 13 residues. J gave up 1 base and V 8 bases, and 1 base lay outside the gene matches. Germline-derived CDR1 and CDR2 are MDHEN and SYDVKM. CDR3 nucleotide sequence: TGTGCCAGCCGGACAGGGGGTAACTATGGCTACACCTTC. Its protein product is CASRTGGNYGYTF.

This chain links TRBV30 with TRBJ2-3; TRBD2 matches at 11 bases. The CDR3 covers 15 residues. CDR1 is GTSNPN, CDR2 SVGIG, per germline (reference sequence). Trimming took 1 base from V and 6 from J; bases not matched to a gene: 6. The CDR3 DNA follows: TGTGCCTGGAGTGGACTAGCGGGATCCTCGGATACGCAGTATTTT. It specifies CAWSGLAGSSDTQYF.